This T cell receptor (beta chain) originates from a study of blood T cell repertoires in COVID-19 (dated by TCRdb to about 2020). In the study overall: The collaborator samples originated in the United States, Italy and Spain and spanned the acute and convalescent phases of COVID-19. The repertoires were made available in a free public database intended to serve as a resource for research on the immune response to SARS-CoV-2. The material from the prospective study consisted of cDNA or gDNA derived from T cells, B-cell-depleted T cells, or PBMCs. The samples were drawn from the first 160 participants of the ongoing ImmuneRACE study and from under 1,500 subjects provided by 6 global collaborators. A de-identified subject ID, COVID-19 status, age in years and sex were almost always included in the sample metadata. Subjects who had been exposed to COVID-19, were actively infected with it, or had recovered from it provided the deeply sampled blood TCRbeta repertoires that made up the dataset. Where HLA class I and class II types were available, the types were taken from metadata supplied by the sample provider, not from assay-based typing. On the study overall, not on this receptor specifically: The amount of clinical and demographic metadata varied by source and participant and was provided uncurated.

CDR1 and CDR2, looked up from the germline V gene, are SGHRS and YFSETQ. Trimming accounts for 4 bases at V and 6 bases at J, while the number of junction bases matched to no gene is 4. Including cysteine and phenylalanine, the CDR3 has 15 amino acids. The sequence is cut down to CDR3 DNA, 45 bases in frame from base 1. As regards this clone: This receptor's antigen is unknown. No per-base quality is available; no much larger clone lies one base away.

One collaborating source in Seattle enrolled patients during active infection and followed them longitudinally through the course of disease. Whole blood was collected in K2EDTA tubes by collaborating institutions according to the institutions' own protocols. Collaborator samples were shipped for TCRbeta analysis as frozen whole blood, isolated PBMCs, or DNA extracted from either sample type. TCRbeta CDR3 regions were amplified from genomic DNA using the immunoSEQ Assay, a bias-controlled multiplex PCR. The original pipeline was this. Nucleated cell counts per sample were estimated from amplification of reference gene primers within the assay. Sequence reads were collapsed and filtered to measure the absolute abundance of every unique TCRbeta CDR3 rearrangement. For each sample, productive Simpson clonality was calculated as the square root of Simpson's diversity index across productive rearrangements. The immuneACCESS repertoire file appears here via TCRdb, limited to in-frame rearrangements. These files lack a portion of the clones; in checked studies, under half of the deficit traces to unresolved V genes, and the cause of the others is not known. That table is the source of V, J and clone size, and D and trimming were worked out from the DNA. Recorded for this sample are over 250,000 clones; less than 85% of them occurred a single time. Clones ranked in the top ten supply roughly 1.5% of the sample.

This TCR was recovered from a human donor with COVID-19, enrolled during active disease. The donor label of this sample is uncertain. The V and J genes are TRBV5-1 and TRBJ2-2; TRBD2 fits 12 bases in the junction. Sequencing was performed on peripheral blood. In nucleotides, the sequence is TGCGCCAGCAGCGTGACTAGCGGGAGTCCCGGGGAGCTGTTTTTT. Protein translation: CASSVTSGSPGELFF. The reference TRBV5-1 and TRBJ2-2 proteins fill in what lies around the CDR3, so the full variable domain reads KAGVTQTPRYLIKTRGQQVTLSCSPISGHRSVSWYQQTPGQGLQFLFEYFSETQRNKGNFPGRFSGRQFSNSRSEMNVSTLELGDSALYLCASSVTSGSPGELFFGEGSRLTVL.